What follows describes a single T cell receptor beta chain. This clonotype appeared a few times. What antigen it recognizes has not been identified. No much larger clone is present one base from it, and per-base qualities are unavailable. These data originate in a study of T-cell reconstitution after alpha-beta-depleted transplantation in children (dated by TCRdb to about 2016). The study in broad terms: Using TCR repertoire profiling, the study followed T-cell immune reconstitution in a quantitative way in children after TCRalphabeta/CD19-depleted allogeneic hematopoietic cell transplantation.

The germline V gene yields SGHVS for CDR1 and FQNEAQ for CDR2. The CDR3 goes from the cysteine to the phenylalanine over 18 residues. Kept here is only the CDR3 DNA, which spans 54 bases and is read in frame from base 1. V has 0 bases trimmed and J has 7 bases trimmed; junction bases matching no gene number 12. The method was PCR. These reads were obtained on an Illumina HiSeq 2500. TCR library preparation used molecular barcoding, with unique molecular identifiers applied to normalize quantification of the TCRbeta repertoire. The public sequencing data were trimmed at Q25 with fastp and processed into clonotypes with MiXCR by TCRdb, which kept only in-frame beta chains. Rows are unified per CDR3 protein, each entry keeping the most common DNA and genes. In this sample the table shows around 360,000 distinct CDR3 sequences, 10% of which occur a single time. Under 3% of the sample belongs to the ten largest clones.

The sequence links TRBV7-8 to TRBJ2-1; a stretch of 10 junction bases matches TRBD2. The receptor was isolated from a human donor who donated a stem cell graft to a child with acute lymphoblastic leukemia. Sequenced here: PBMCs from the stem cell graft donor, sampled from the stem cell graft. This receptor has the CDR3 CASSLATMTSGQRNEQFF. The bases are TGTGCCAGCAGCTTAGCTACTATGACTAGCGGGCAAAGGAATGAGCAGTTCTTC.